A selection of T cell receptor beta chains follows, all from one sample in a study of blood T cells in healthy people across ages. One entry per CDR3 protein results from TCRdb running MiXCR on the 5' RACE reads. The repertoire consists of more than 700,000 distinct CDR3 sequences, with about 46% occurring once and the leading ten covering around a sixth. Sequencing was performed on blood. The source is an elderly man in good health. Each CDR3 is given with its conserved first and last residue. The D gene is left open where the match is weak. Clone size, where shown, is once, few, many, or a class for clones that have expanded.

j_gene,abundance,v_gene,len,d_gene,CDR3nt,CDR3aa
TRBJ2-1,.,TRBV5-1,15,TRBD2,TGCGCCAGCAGCTCGGGGAGCGGGGGCTACAATGAGCAGTTCTTC,CASSSGSGGYNEQFF
TRBJ2-1,many,TRBV20-1,16,.,TGCAGTGCCGAAAGCCGGGACTCGAAATCCTACAATGAGCAGTTCTTC,CSAESRDSKSYNEQFF
TRBJ2-3,few,TRBV6-2/TRBV6-3,15,.,TGTGCCAGCAGTCCCGACGGGGATAAGAGATATACGCAGTATTTT,CASSPDGDKRYTQYF
TRBJ2-3,.,TRBV6-2/TRBV6-3,16,TRBD2,TGTGCCAGCAGTTGGACCACTGGCGGGGGTTACAATACGCAGTATTTT,CASSWTTGGGYNTQYF
TRBJ2-3,.,TRBV6-5,19,TRBD2,TGTGCCAGCAGTTACTCGCCGCCTCCAGCGGGAGGGGGGACAGATACGCAGTATTTT,CASSYSPPPAGGGTDTQYF
TRBJ2-3,once,TRBV18,18,TRBD2,TGTGCCAGCTCACCGCTCCCCGGGACTAGCGGGAGAAAAGATACGCAGTATTTT,CASSPLPGTSGRKDTQYF
TRBJ1-1,.,TRBV7-9,14,TRBD1,TGTGCCAGCAGCAAGGGACAGGGAAACACTGAAGCTTTCTTT,CASSKGQGNTEAFF
TRBJ2-1,.,TRBV10-3,15,TRBD2,TGTGCCATCAGTGATAGGGGCGGGAGTCGGAATGAGCAGTTCTTC,CAISDRGGSRNEQFF
TRBJ2-7,.,TRBV6-1,15,TRBD2,TGTGCCAGCAGCGCCGGGACTAGTAATTCCTACGAGCAGTACTTC,CASSAGTSNSYEQYF
TRBJ2-7,.,TRBV5-1,12,.,TGCGCCAGCCGTGGGCTTTTCCACGAGCAGTACTTC,CASRGLFHEQYF
TRBJ2-4,once,TRBV6-5,18,.,TGTGCCAGCAGTTACTCGATAAGGGGGAGGATCGCCAAAAACATTCAGTACTTC,CASSYSIRGRIAKNIQYF
TRBJ2-7,.,TRBV7-6,15,.,TGTGCCAGCAGCTTAGAGCCGGGGTTCGTTAACGAGCAGTACTTC,CASSLEPGFVNEQYF
TRBJ2-1,.,TRBV20-1,14,.,TGCAGTGCAGAGGTACTTAGTAGCGAGAATGAGCAGTTCTTC,CSAEVLSSENEQFF
TRBJ2-7,few,TRBV7-2,13,.,TGTGCCAGCAGCACCGGAGGGGCCTACGAGCAGTACTTC,CASSTGGAYEQYF
TRBJ1-1,.,TRBV15,15,.,TGTGCCACCAGCAGAGAGGAGGGGTTGAACACTGAAGCTTTCTTT,CATSREEGLNTEAFF